The 22 T cell receptor beta chains listed next were all sequenced from one sample in a study of T cells in women clearing cervical HPV infection. Profiling relied on immunoSEQ multiplex PCR, and the TCRdb table lists in-frame clones only, not all of them. This repertoire includes 18,000 or so clones. Sequences were obtained from blood buffy coat. These receptors originate from a woman between 18 and 70 years old with a cervical HPV16 infection that either progressed to CIN3+ or cleared (not recorded which).

Points on this clone: The read is 3 residues too short to cover the CDR3 end, so that end is filled in from the germline J gene. The rearrangement uses TRBV4-2 and TRBJ1-2, with D possibly TRBD1 on 6 matching bases. The V end was cut by 2 bases, the J end by 7 bases, with 26 bases between. This CDR3 is 18 amino acids long. Germline-derived CDR1 and CDR2 are LGHNA and YNFKEQ. CDR3 DNA (partial): TGTGCCAGCAGCCAAAACGGACAGCCAACTTATCCGAACACTGGC. It codes for CASSQNGQPTYPNTG. The entire CDR3 protein is CASSQNGQPTYPNTGYTF.

Note on this clone: The observed sequence ends 3 residues before the CDR3 terminus, with the missing tail filled in from the germline J gene. V and J are TRBV11-1 and TRBJ1-2; 7 nucleotides agree with TRBD1. CDR1 and CDR2 from the germline V gene are SGHAT and FQDESV (reference sequence). CDR3 size: 13 residues. CDR3 sequence reads: CASSPDRARGYTF. The part of the CDR3 DNA that was read is TGTGCCAGCAGCCCCGACAGGGCCCGAGGC.

In the case of this clone: The read finishes 3 residues shy of the CDR3 end, and the germline J gene is used to complete it. The chain uses TRBV19 and TRBJ1-2; weak D call: TRBD1 (6 bases). Trimming stripped 3 bases from V and 5 bases from J, with 25 bases between. The CDR3 extends over 18 amino acids. Germline V CDR1 and CDR2: LNHDA, SQIVND (reference sequence). The DNA read from the CDR3 is TGTGCCAGTAGTATGTGGAGTACGGGGACAAGAGATTCTTATGGC. Its protein is CASSMWSTGTRDSYG. The full CDR3 reads CASSMWSTGTRDSYGYTF.

CDR3 DNA, as far as it was read: TGTGCCAGCAGCCACAATAACAATGAG. Protein product: CASSHNNNE. The CDR3 in its entirety is CASSHNNNEQFF. The gene calls are TRBV7-9 and TRBJ2-1; D gene ambiguous. Coverage ceases 3 residues before the CDR3 finishes, and the germline J gene fills in the end. The V and J ends lost 5 bases and 5 bases respectively, with 7 bases between them. The CDR3 extends over 12 amino acids. Germline CDR1 is SEHNR and CDR2 is FQNEAQ (reference sequence).

With respect to this clone: The read finishes 3 residues shy of the CDR3 end, and the germline J gene is used to complete it. The chain recombines TRBV28 with TRBJ1-2; 7 bases line up with TRBD1. The CDR3 covers 14 residues. Trimming at V came to 4 bases and at J to 2 bases, leaving 4 bases not matched to a gene. Germline CDR1 and CDR2: MDHEN and SYDVKM. CDR3 region: CASSSAGGNYGYTF. CDR3 DNA, as far as it was read: TGTGCCAGCAGTTCAGCAGGGGGGAACTATGGC.

Note on this clone: The read falls 3 residues short of the CDR3 end, and the missing part is taken from the germline J gene. This chain connects TRBV7-9 to TRBJ1-1; the D is unclear. V lost 6 bases and J lost 1, with 15 bases in between. Germline CDR1 SEHNR, CDR2 FQNEAQ (reference sequence). This CDR3 has 15 residues. CDR3 amino acids: CASRWTLAGNTEAFF. The sequenced CDR3 bases are TGTGCCAGCAGGTGGACCTTGGCGGGGAACACTGAA.

As for this clone: The read finishes 3 residues shy of the CDR3 end, and the germline J gene is used to complete it. The chain links TRBV10-3 to TRBJ1-3; D uncertain. Trimming left V 6 bases short and J 2 bases short, with 11 bases between. This CDR3 region has 14 residues. Germline V lookup: CDR1 ENHRY, CDR2 SYGVKD. CDR3 DNA (partial): TGTGCCATCAGGACTACGGGTGCTGGAAACACC. Amino acid sequence: CAIRTTGAGNT. The CDR3 in full is CAIRTTGAGNTIYF.

A note on this clone: Its ends do not fully match the called genes, so a read error is possible. The CDR3 loop is CASREDRHGGYTF. The CDR3 DNA, read in part, is TGTGCCAGCAGAGAAGACAGGCACGGGGGC. The rearrangement joins TRBV2 to TRBJ1-2, with D perhaps matching TRBD1 (6 bases). With the read ending 3 residues before the CDR3 end, the germline J gene is used to fill in that end. Germline CDR1 and CDR2: SNHLY and FYNNEI. The CDR3 has 13 residues.

Remarks on this clone: The CDR3 end lies 3 residues beyond the end of the read and is filled in from the germline J gene. The chain joins TRBV11-2 to TRBJ1-1, with D perhaps matching TRBD1 (6 bases). Trimming removed 5 bases at V and 6 bases at J, with 13 bases between. The CDR3 totals 13 residues. The V gene's germline CDR1 is SGHAT and CDR2 FQNNGV. The sequenced part of the CDR3 DNA is TGTGCCAGCAGCCCACAGGGATGGGCTGAA. This gives the protein CASSPQGWAE. The full-length CDR3 reads as CASSPQGWAEAFF.

Comments on this clone: The read ends 3 residues shy of where the CDR3 ends; the end is completed using the germline J gene. The J gene is TRBJ2-1, the V gene TRBV2, with 7 bases lining up with TRBD2. V trimming: 6 bases; J trimming: 7 bases; junction bases outside the gene matches: 6. This CDR3 has 13 residues. Germline V CDR1 and CDR2: SNHLY, FYNNEI. The CDR3 bases that were read are TGTGCCAGCAGACGACTAGCAGCTAATGAG. It yields the protein CASRRLAANE. The CDR3 in full is CASRRLAANEQFF. Variable domain in full (rest from reference TRBV2 and TRBJ2-1): EPEVTQTPSHQVTQMGQEVILRCVPISNHLYFYWYRQILGQKVEFLVSFYNNEISEKSEIFDDQFSVERPDGSNFTLKIRSTKLEDSAMYFCASRRLAANEQFFGPGTRLTVL.

Regarding this clone: From the germline J gene comes the end of the CDR3, since the read stops 3 residues before it. V gene TRBV20-1 combines with J gene TRBJ2-5, with TRBD1 matching 11 bases. Trimming removed 5 bases from V and 5 bases from J; junction bases left unmatched: 10. Germline V gene sequence: CDR1 DFQATT, CDR2 SNEGSKA (reference sequence). The CDR3 sequence is 15 residues long. CDR3 residues: CSAYNPDRGQETQYF. The covered CDR3 bases are TGCAGTGCTTACAATCCGGACAGGGGGCAGGAGACC.

With regard to this clone: The read terminates 3 residues ahead of where the CDR3 ends, so the germline J gene completes it. The rearrangement joins TRBV10-3 to TRBJ1-2, with D tentatively TRBD1 (6 bases). There are 14 residues in the CDR3. V lost 7 bases to trimming and J lost 7 bases, with 19 bases between them. Germline values: CDR1 ENHRY, CDR2 SYGVKD. The covered CDR3 bases are TGTGCCATCAATTCGGGCAGGGGTGAAGTTGGC. It encodes CAINSGRGEVG. The entire CDR3 is CAINSGRGEVGYTF.

The CDR3 sequence: CASGTLSNEKLFF. Partial CDR3 DNA: TGTGCCAGCGGGACTCTGTCTAATGAAAAA. The chain has TRBV12-3 or TRBV12-4 and TRBJ1-4, with D maybe TRBD1 (5 bases). The read terminates 3 residues ahead of where the CDR3 ends, so the germline J gene completes it. Trimming pared 8 bases from V and 3 bases from J, leaving 10 bases between. The CDR3 is 13 amino acids.

Comment on this clone: Read data end 3 residues before the CDR3 end; the end is taken from the germline J gene. This chain connects TRBV5-6 to TRBJ1-4; D call uncertain. The CDR3 is 13 residues long. V gave up 1 base and J gave up 5 bases, with 6 bases separating them. Germline V gene data show CDR1 as SGHDT and CDR2 as YYEEEE. The CDR3 DNA, read in part, is TGTGCCAGCAGCTTGCCACGGAATGAAAAA. Amino acid sequence: CASSLPRNEK. The full CDR3 protein is CASSLPRNEKLFF.

Points on this clone: From the germline J gene comes the end of the CDR3, since the read stops 3 residues before it. The chain uses TRBV23-1 and TRBJ1-5; a possible D gene is TRBD1 (5 bases). TRBV23-1 is identified as an open reading frame with a role that is uncertain. The CDR3 has 17 amino acids. The V and J ends lost 3 bases and 7 bases respectively, with 22 bases between them. The sequenced part of the CDR3 DNA is TGCGCCAGCAGTCACCCGTCCAGGGAGGAGGTGGAACAGCCC. Translating it yields CASSHPSREEVEQP. The whole CDR3 sequence reads CASSHPSREEVEQPQHF.

Comments on this clone: The CDR3 is cut off 3 residues early in the read; its end comes from the germline J gene. The chain links TRBV2 to TRBJ1-4; D uncertain. The CDR3 runs 11 residues. Germline V gene sequence: CDR1 SNHLY, CDR2 FYNNEI. The ends were cut back, 8 bases at V and 8 bases at J, with 9 bases in the middle. The CDR3 region is CASRKGEKLFF. Partial CDR3 DNA: TGTGCCAGCCGGAAAGGGGAAAAA.

With regard to this clone: The DNA ends 3 residues before the CDR3 does, and the rest of the CDR3 is filled in from the germline J gene. This sequence joins TRBV7-6 and TRBJ2-7, with 11 bases fitting TRBD2. From germline, CDR1 is SGHVS and CDR2 FNYEAQ. J was trimmed by 4 bases and V by 5 bases; bases with no gene match: 16. This CDR3 comprises 18 residues. CDR3 DNA, as far as it was read: TGTGCCAGCAGCCTAAATTTAGCGGGAGGGCCCTCCGGGTACGAG. As protein: CASSLNLAGGPSGYE. The whole CDR3 protein reads CASSLNLAGGPSGYEQYF.

In the case of this clone: Read sequence stops 3 residues before the CDR3 end, and the germline J gene provides the missing end. This sequence joins TRBV5-1 and TRBJ2-2, with D possibly TRBD2 on 7 matching bases. From germline, CDR1 is SGHRS and CDR2 YFSETQ. The CDR3 spans 15 residues. V lost 6 bases and J lost 6, with 18 bases in between. The DNA read from the CDR3 is TGCGCCAGCATGAACGGGGGGCTGATGCCCGGGGAG. Its protein product is CASMNGGLMPGE. The whole CDR3 region reads CASMNGGLMPGELFF. The full variable domain, rest sourced from reference TRBV5-1 and TRBJ2-2, is KAGVTQTPRYLIKTRGQQVTLSCSPISGHRSVSWYQQTPGQGLQFLFEYFSETQRNKGNFPGRFSGRQFSNSRSEMNVSTLELGDSALYLCASMNGGLMPGELFFGEGSRLTVL.

This clone is called medium-sized based on its frequency. The CDR3 reads CASSYTSKGTEAFF. The CDR3 DNA, read in part, is TGTGCCAGCAGTTACACCTCCAAGGGGACTGAA. V usage is TRBV6-2 or TRBV6-3 and J usage is TRBJ1-1; perhaps TRBD1 as D (5 bases). Coverage ceases 3 residues before the CDR3 finishes, and the germline J gene fills in the end. Germline lookup yields CDR1 MNHEY and CDR2 SVGEGT. The V end was cut by 2 bases, the J end by 5 bases, with 12 bases between. This CDR3 is built from 14 residues.

Points on this clone: The sample contains more than one DNA sequence encoding this CDR3. CDR3: CSAPPGSSTDTQYF. The covered CDR3 bases are TGCAGTGCACCACCGGGTTCTTCCACAGATACG. The chain recombines TRBV20-1 with TRBJ2-3; D gene unclear. The sequenced fragment ends 3 residues before the CDR3 boundary, so the rest is inferred from the germline J gene. The CDR3 covers 14 residues. The ends were cut back, 6 bases at V and 2 bases at J, with 15 bases in the middle. Germline assignment: CDR1 DFQATT and CDR2 SNEGSKA (reference sequence).

In the case of this clone: The sequence runs out 3 residues before the end of the CDR3; the remainder is reconstructed from the germline J gene. The chain uses TRBV20-1 and TRBJ1-6, with D possibly matching TRBD1 (6 bases). V dropped 0 bases and J dropped 7 bases, with 16 bases sitting between them. Germline V lookup: CDR1 DFQATT, CDR2 SNEGSKA (reference sequence). This CDR3 contains 16 residues. The CDR3 bases that were read are TGCAGTGCTAGAGATAGTAACAGGGTCATGAATTCACCC. The encoded protein is CSARDSNRVMNSP. The full CDR3 protein reads CSARDSNRVMNSPLHF.

Comments on this clone: The read terminates 3 residues before the CDR3 end, so the remaining end is supplied by the germline J gene. The genes are TRBV19 and TRBJ1-2; D might be TRBD1 (6 bases). Germline CDR1 is LNHDA and CDR2 is SQIVND (reference sequence). The CDR3 has 16 residues. The CDR3 bases that were read are TGTGCCAGTAGTATAGAGGGGGCGAAGGGTTTCTACGAC. Its protein product is CASSIEGAKGFYD. The full CDR3 sequence reads CASSIEGAKGFYDYTF.